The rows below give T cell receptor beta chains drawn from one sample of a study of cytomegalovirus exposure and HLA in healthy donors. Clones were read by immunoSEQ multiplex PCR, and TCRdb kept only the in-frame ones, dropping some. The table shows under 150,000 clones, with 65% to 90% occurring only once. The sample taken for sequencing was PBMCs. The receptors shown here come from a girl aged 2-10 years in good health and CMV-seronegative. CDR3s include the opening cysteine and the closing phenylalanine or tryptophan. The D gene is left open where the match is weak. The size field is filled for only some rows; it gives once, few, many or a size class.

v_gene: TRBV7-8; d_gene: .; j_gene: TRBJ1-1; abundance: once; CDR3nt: TGTGCCAGCAGAATAACAGGTGGGAACACTGAAGCTTTCTTT; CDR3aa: CASRITGGNTEAFF
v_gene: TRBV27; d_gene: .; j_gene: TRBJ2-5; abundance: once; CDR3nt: TGTGCCAGCAGTTCGACCGGGGAGACCCAGTACTTC; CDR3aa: CASSSTGETQYF
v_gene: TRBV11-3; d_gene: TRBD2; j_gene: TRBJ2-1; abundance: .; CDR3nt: TGTGCCAGCAGCGACGGGACTAGCGGGGCTTACAATGAGCAGTTCTTC; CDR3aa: CASSDGTSGAYNEQFF
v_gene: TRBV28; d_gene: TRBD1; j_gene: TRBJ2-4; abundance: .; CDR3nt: TGTGCCAGCAGATCCGGACAGGGAATTCAGTACTTC; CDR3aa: CASRSGQGIQYF
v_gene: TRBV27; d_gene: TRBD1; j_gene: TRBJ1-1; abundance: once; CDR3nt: TGTGCCAGCAGGGGACAGGGGGCGAAGGGAACTGAAGCTTTCTTT; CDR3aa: CASRGQGAKGTEAFF
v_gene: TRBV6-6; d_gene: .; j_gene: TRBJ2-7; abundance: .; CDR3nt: TGTGCCAGCAGTTACCCCTCCGTGGCCCGTTCCTACGAGCAGTACTTC; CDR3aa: CASSYPSVARSYEQYF
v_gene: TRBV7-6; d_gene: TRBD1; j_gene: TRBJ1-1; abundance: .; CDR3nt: TGTGCCAGCAGCTCGAGCTACCGGGACAGGGTTGGCACTGAAGCTTTCTTT; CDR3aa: CASSSSYRDRVGTEAFF
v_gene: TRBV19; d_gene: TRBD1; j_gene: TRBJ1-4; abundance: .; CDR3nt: TGTGCCAGTAGTATAGGCCGGGACAGGGAGAATGAAAAACTGTTTTTT; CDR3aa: CASSIGRDRENEKLFF
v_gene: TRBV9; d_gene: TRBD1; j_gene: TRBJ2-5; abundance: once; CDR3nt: TGTGCCAGCAGCGTAGCGACAGGGGGCCGGGAGACCCAGTACTTC; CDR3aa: CASSVATGGRETQYF
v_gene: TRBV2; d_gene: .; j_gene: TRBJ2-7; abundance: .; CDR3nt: TGTGCCAGCAGCGCAGAAACCTACGAGCAGTACTTC; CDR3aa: CASSAETYEQYF
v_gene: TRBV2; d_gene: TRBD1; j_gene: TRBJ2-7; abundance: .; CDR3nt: TGTGCCAGCAGCGAACCGGGACAGGTTGGAGACGAGCAGTACTTC; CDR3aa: CASSEPGQVGDEQYF
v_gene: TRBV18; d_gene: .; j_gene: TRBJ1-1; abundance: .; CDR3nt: TGTGCCAGCTCACCCAAGGGGGGGTCCACTGAAGCTTTCTTT; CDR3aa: CASSPKGGSTEAFF
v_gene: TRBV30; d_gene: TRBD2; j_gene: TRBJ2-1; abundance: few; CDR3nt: TGTGCCTGGAGCCTCGGGACTAGCGGGGGGAATGAGCAGTTCTTC; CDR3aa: CAWSLGTSGGNEQFF
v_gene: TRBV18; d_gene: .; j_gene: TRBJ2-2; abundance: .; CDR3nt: TGTGCCAGCTCACCCGGAACAGCACCGAACACCGGGGAGCTGTTTTTT; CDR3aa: CASSPGTAPNTGELFF
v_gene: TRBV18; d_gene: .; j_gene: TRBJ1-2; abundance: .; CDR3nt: TGTGCCAGCTCACCAGTAGACAAATCTAACTATGGCTACACCTTC; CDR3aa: CASSPVDKSNYGYTF
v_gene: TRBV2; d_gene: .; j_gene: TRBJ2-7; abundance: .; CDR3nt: TGTGCCAGCAGCGTAAGGGCGGGGTCCTACGAGCAGTACTTC; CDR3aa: CASSVRAGSYEQYF
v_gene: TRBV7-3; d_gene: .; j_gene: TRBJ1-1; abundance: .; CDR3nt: TGTGCCAGCAGCTTAACAGGCGGGCCGAACACTGAAGCTTTCTTT; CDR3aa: CASSLTGGPNTEAFF